The entry below gives a single T cell receptor beta chain sequence along with its context. Its antigen is not known. This specimen belongs to a study of identifying expanded T cells in peripheral blood. From germline, CDR1 is MDHEN and CDR2 SYDVKM. This CDR3 comprises 14 residues. V lost 6 bases and J 2 bases, leaving 11 bases between the germline ends. Produced via immunoSEQ multiplex PCR; TCRdb's table is partial and in-frame only. Among some 100,000 clones listed, around 89% were seen once. During the collection period, no donor immune events like infections were recorded. Study conclusions and caveats: Across healthy donors, higher total template counts meant significantly greater approximately two-week count variance. Technical replicates showed roughly 1.2 changed clones; approximately 2 weeks about 16.4; four weeks 19.

V is TRBV28 and J is TRBJ1-5; no reliable D call. Material for sequencing was blood. This receptor was identified in a person aged 18-70 years in good health. In nucleotides, the CDR3 is TGTGCCAGCAGCTTTCCCTCCGGCAATCAGCCCCAGCATTTT. Translation gives CASSFPSGNQPQHF.